This section outlines one T cell receptor beta chain sequence together with its context. V dropped 3 bases and J dropped 10 bases, with 19 bases sitting between them. Germline V gives CDR1 DFQATT, CDR2 SNEGSKA (reference sequence). The CDR3 contains 14 residues. Profiled with immunoSEQ multiplex PCR; TCRdb holds only in-frame clones, not every one. The data hold fewer than 200,000 clones, with just over 90% observed a single time. This sample was taken from a study of T cell responses to AZD1222 COVID-19 vaccine. This chain joins TRBV20-1 and TRBJ2-1; D gene ambiguous. Sample: peripheral blood, taken on day 0 of MenACWY control vaccination. The sequence was collected from an adult in good health. The CDR3, as DNA: TGCAGTGCTAGTTCGTCTAGTCGTAGTTCCGAGCAGTTCTTC. Translated: CSASSSSRSSEQFF.